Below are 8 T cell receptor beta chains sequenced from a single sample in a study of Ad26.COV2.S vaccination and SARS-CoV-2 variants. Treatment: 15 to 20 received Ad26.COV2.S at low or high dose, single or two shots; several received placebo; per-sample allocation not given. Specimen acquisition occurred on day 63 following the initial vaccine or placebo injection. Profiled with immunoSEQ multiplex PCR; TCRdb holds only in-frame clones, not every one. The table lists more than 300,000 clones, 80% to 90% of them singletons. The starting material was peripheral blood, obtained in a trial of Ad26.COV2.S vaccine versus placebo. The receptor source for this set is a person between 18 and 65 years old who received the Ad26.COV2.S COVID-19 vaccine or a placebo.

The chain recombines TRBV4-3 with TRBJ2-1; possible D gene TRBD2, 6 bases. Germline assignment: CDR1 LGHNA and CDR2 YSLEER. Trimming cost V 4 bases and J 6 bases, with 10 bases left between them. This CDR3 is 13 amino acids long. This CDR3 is CASSPGRGNEQFF. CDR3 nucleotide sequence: TGCGCCAGCAGCCCCGGGCGGGGCAATGAGCAGTTCTTC.

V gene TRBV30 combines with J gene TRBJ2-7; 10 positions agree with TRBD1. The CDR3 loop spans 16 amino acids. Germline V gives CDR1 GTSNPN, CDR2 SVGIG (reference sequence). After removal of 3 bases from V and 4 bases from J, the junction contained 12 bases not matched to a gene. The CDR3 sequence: CAWRREGQGDRYEQYF. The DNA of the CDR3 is TGTGCCTGGAGGCGAGAAGGACAGGGGGACCGATACGAGCAGTACTTC.

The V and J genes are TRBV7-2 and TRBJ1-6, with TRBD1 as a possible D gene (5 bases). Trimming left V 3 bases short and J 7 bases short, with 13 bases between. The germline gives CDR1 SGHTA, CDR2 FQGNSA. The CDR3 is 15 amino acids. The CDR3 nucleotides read TGTGCCAGCAGCTTTGGCCGACAGATCAATTCACCCCTCCACTTT. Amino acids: CASSFGRQINSPLHF.

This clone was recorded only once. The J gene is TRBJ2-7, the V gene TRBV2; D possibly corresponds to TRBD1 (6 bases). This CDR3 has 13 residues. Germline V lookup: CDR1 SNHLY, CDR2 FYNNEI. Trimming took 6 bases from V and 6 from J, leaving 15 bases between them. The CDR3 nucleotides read TGTGCCAGCAGGACCAGGGGATCGGGCGAGCAGTACTTC. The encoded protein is CASRTRGSGEQYF.

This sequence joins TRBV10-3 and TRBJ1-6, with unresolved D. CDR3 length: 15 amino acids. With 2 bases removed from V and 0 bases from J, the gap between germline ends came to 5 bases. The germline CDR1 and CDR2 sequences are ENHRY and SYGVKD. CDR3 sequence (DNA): TGTGCCATCAGTGAGGGGAGCTCCTATAATTCACCCCTCCACTTT. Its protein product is CAISEGSSYNSPLHF.

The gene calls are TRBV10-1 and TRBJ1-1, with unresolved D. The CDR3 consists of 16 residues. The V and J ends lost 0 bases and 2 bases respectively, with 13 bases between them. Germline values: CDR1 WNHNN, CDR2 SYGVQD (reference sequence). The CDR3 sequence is CASSESWEGGNTEAFF. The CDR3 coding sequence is TGCGCCAGCAGTGAGTCTTGGGAGGGAGGTAACACTGAAGCTTTCTTT.

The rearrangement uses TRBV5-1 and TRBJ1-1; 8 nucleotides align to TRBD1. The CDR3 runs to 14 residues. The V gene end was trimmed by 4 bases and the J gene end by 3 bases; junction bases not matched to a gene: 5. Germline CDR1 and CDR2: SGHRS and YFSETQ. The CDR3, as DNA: TGCGCCAGCAGCACCGGACAGGGCCACACTGAAGCTTTCTTT. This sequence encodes CASSTGQGHTEAFF.

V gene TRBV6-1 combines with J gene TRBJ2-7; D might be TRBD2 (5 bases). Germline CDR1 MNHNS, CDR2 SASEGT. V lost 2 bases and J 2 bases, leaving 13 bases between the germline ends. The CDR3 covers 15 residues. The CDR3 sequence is CASSEPDGLTYEQYF. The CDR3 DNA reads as TGTGCCAGCAGTGAACCCGACGGACTTACCTACGAGCAGTACTTC.